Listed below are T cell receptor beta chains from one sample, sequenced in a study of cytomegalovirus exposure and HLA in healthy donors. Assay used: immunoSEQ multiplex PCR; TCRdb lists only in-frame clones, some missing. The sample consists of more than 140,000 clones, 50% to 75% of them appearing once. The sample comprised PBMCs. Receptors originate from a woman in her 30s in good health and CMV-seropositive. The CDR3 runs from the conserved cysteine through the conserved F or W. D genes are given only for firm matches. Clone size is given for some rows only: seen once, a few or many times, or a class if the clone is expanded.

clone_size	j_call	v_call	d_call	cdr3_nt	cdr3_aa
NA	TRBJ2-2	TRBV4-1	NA	TGCGCCAGCAGCCAAGACGGGATAGGTCGGGACACCGGGGAGCTGTTTTTT	CASSQDGIGRDTGELFF
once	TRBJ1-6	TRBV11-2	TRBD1	TGTGCCAGCAGCTGGGGACAGGGGAGCACCCTAGCCCTTTCACCCCTCCACTTT	CASSWGQGSTLALSPLHF
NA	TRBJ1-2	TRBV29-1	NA	TGCAGCGCCGAGGGCTCGAACTATGGCTACACCTTC	CSAEGSNYGYTF
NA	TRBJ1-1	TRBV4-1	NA	TGCGCCAGCAGCCAAGTGGCAGACTCCATGAACACTGAAGCTTTCTTT	CASSQVADSMNTEAFF
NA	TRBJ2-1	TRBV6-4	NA	TGTGCCAGCAGTGACTCCGCGGGACAGAGACCCAATGAGCAGTTCTTC	CASSDSAGQRPNEQFF
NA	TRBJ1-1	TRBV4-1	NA	TGCGCCAGCAGCTTCGGGACTGAAGCTTTCTTT	CASSFGTEAFF
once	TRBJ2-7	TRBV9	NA	TGTGCCAGCAGCGGAGCCACCTACGAGCAGTACTTC	CASSGATYEQYF
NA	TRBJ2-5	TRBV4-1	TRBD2	TGCGCCAGCAGCCAAGGTGGCGGGGGGTGGGAGACCCAGTACTTC	CASSQGGGGWETQYF
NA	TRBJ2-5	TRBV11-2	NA	TGTGCCAGCAGGAACCCAGGGAAACCAGAGGCGACCCAGTACTTC	CASRNPGKPEATQYF
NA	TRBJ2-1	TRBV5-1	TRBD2	TGCGCCAGCAGCTGGGCGGCTAGCGGGAGTTACAATGAGCAGTTCTTC	CASSWAASGSYNEQFF
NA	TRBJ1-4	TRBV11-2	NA	TGTGCCAGCAGCTTCAGGGAGCGGGTTGAAAAACTGTTTTTT	CASSFRERVEKLFF
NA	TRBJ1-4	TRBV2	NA	TGTGCCAGCCAACCAGGGAAAGTAAAGGAAAAACTGTTTTTT	CASQPGKVKEKLFF
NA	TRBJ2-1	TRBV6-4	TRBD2	TGTGCCAGCAGTCCGGGACCGCGGGGGAGCTCCTACAATGAGCAGTTCTTC	CASSPGPRGSSYNEQFF
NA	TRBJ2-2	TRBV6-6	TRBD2	TGTGCCAGCAGGTCTAGCGGGAGAGGCGGGGAGCTGTTTTTT	CASRSSGRGGELFF
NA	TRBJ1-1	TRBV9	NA	TGTGCCAGCAGCTTCGCCGGGTCAAACACTGAAGCTTTCTTT	CASSFAGSNTEAFF
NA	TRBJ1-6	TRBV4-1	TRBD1	TGCGCCAGCAGCCACCGGACAGGGGGTAATTCACCCCTCCACTTT	CASSHRTGGNSPLHF
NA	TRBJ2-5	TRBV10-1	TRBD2	TGCGCCAGCCCAAAACGGGGGGGTCCTCCAGAGACCCAGTACTTC	CASPKRGGPPETQYF
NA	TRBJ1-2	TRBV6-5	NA	TGTGCCAGCAGTCCAGGGACTGACTATGGCTACACCTTC	CASSPGTDYGYTF
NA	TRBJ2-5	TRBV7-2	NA	TGTGCCAGCAGACCCGGACACTTTGTCCAAGAGACCCAGTACTTC	CASRPGHFVQETQYF
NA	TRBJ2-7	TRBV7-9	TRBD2	TGTGCCAGCAGCGTGGTCACTAGCGGGGGCTACGAGCAGTACTTC	CASSVVTSGGYEQYF
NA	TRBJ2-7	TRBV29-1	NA	TGCAGCGTCGAGGGCCTTGCAGCGTACGAGCAGTACTTC	CSVEGLAAYEQYF
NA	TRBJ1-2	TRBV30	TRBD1	TGTGCCTGGAGTTATACCTCGACAGGGTATGGCTACACCTTC	CAWSYTSTGYGYTF
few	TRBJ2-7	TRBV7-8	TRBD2	TGTGCCAGCAGCAGCCCGGGACTAGCGACGGGGGGGGAGCAGTACTTC	CASSSPGLATGGEQYF
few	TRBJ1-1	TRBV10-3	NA	TGTGCCATCATGGAGCCCCACGGGGGGAACACTGAAGCTTTCTTT	CAIMEPHGGNTEAFF
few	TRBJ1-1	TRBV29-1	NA	TGCAGCGTTGACTGGCCAGGTTCAGAAGCTTTCTTT	CSVDWPGSEAFF
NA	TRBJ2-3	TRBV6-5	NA	TGTGCCAGCCGGGTTAGTAGCACAGATACGCAGTATTTT	CASRVSSTDTQYF
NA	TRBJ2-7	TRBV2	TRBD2	TGTGCCAGCAGACTAGCGGGAGAGAGCGAGCAGTACTTC	CASRLAGESEQYF
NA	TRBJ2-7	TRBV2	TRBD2	TGTGCCAGCAGTGTATCTAGCGGGGGACCTTACGAGCAGTACTTC	CASSVSSGGPYEQYF